This T cell receptor beta chain was recorded in a study of PD-1 blockade in classical Hodgkin lymphoma. On the study more broadly: Patients were infused with nivolumab 3 mg/kg every 2 weeks. The study's findings and limits: Repertoire differences have undefined causes, possibly disease activity or prior therapy. By C4D1 there was a significant rise in CD4+ TCR diversity but not in CD8+ TCR diversity.

The time point denotes: cycle 4 day 1 (C4D1), after less than 7 weeks of nivolumab. Every patient experienced relapse after autologous stem cell transplantation, and brentuximab vedotin exposure varied. The CDR3 length is 14 residues. V shed 5 bases and J shed 6 bases, with 16 bases lying between them. Looked up from germline, CDR1 is SGHNT and CDR2 is YENEEA. As to this clone: Its target is unknown.

Some clones are missing from TCRdb's copy, which holds only in-frame ones; the method was immunoSEQ multiplex PCR. Counted here are some 39,000 clones, 78% occurring once; the ten biggest clones make up roughly 35%. The chain combines TRBV11-3 with TRBJ1-1; D gene unclear. The source material was peripheral blood mononuclear cells (PBMCs), sampled before the fourth cycle of nivolumab. The TCR originated in a human donor with classical Hodgkin lymphoma. In DNA, the CDR3 is TGTGCCAGCAGCCACCTCGTCGGTATGGCTGAAGCTTTCTTT. Its protein product is CASSHLVGMAEAFF.